The present T cell receptor beta chain was sequenced within a study of blood T cell repertoires in COVID-19. Background on the study: Sites across the United States, Italy and Spain contributed samples from acute and convalescent COVID-19. PBMCs, B-cell-depleted T cells, or T cells were the source of the cDNA or gDNA that made up the material.

In the authors' workflow: Quantification of nucleated cells was approximated via reference gene primer amplification. Assay used: immunoSEQ multiplex PCR; TCRdb lists only in-frame clones, some missing. That table is the source of V, J and clone size, and D and trimming were worked out from the DNA. The data show about 230,000 clones, approximately 87% seen once. With 5 bases clipped from V and 4 bases from J, the junction kept 7 bases outside the gene matches. Germline values: CDR1 PRHDT, CDR2 FYEKMQ (reference sequence). The CDR3 sequence is 15 residues long. The chain employs TRBV13 and TRBJ1-3, with 8 positions matching TRBD1. Sequenced sample: peripheral blood. The TCR sequence derives from a woman in her 70s with active or convalescent COVID-19. The CDR3 sequence: CASSPQTGDGNTIYF. In DNA, the CDR3 is TGTGCCAGCAGCCCTCAGACAGGGGACGGAAACACCATATATTTT.